The text below deals with one TCR beta chain. Its matching antigen is unknown. The data belong to a study of cytomegalovirus exposure and HLA in healthy donors. Study observations and caveats: The listing of approximately 160 TCR beta chains classed them as cytomegalovirus-associated. What a later analysis reportedly showed was that an Asian-associated ancestry cluster had fewer N-insertions than the roughly 720-donor mean.

This PCR relied on a set of 60 Vbeta primers and 13 Jbeta primers. TCRdb keeps only in-frame clones here, not all; method: immunoSEQ multiplex PCR. The sample carries 95,000 to 100,000 clones, 76% recorded once. In germline, CDR1 is SNHLY, CDR2 FYNNEI. The CDR3 sequence is 17 residues long. Trimming took 4 bases from V and 7 from J; bases not matched to a gene: 14. This receptor was taken from a woman aged 55-70 years in good health and CMV-seropositive. The sequencing input was PBMCs. The gene calls are TRBV2 and TRBJ1-5, with 9 bases that match TRBD1. CDR3 residues: CASSVGQGLRIGQPQHF. Here the CDR3 DNA reads TGTGCCAGCAGTGTCGGACAGGGGCTAAGGATAGGGCAGCCCCAGCATTTT. The full variable domain, completed using reference TRBV2 and TRBJ1-5, is EPEVTQTPSHQVTQMGQEVILRCVPISNHLYFYWYRQILGQKVEFLVSFYNNEISEKSEIFDDQFSVERPDGSNFTLKIRSTKLEDSAMYFCASSVGQGLRIGQPQHFGDGTRLSIL.